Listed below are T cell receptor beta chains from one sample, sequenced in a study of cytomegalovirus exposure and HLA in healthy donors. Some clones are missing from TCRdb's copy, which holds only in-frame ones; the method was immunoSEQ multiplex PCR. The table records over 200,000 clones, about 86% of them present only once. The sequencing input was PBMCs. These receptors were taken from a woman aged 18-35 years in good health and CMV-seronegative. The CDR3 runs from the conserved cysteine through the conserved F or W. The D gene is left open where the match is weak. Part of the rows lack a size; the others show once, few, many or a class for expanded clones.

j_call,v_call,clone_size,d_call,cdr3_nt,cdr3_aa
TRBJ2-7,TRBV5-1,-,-,TGCGCCAGCGGCAAACTAGGGCCCTACGAGCAGTACTTC,CASGKLGPYEQYF
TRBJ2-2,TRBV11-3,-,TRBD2,TGTGCCAGCAGCCCGCGGGAGAGGCCCGGGGAGCTGTTTTTT,CASSPRERPGELFF
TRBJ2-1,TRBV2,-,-,TGTGCCAGCAGTCCGGGAAGGCGTGAGCAGTTCTTC,CASSPGRREQFF
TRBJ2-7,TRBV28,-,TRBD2,TGTGCCAGCACCGTGGGGGCGGGGGGCAGCTCCTACGAGCAGTACTTC,CASTVGAGGSSYEQYF
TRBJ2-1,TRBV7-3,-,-,TGTGCCAGCAGCTTAGACTCCCGCCTCGGGGGTGAGCAGTTCTTC,CASSLDSRLGGEQFF
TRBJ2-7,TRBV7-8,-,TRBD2,TGTGCCAGCAGCTTCACTAGCGGGAGTGGGCTGTCTACCTCAGAGCAGTACTTC,CASSFTSGSGLSTSEQYF
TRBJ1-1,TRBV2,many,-,TGTGCCAGCAGTGGAGGGGGGGCGGTCACTGAAGCTTTCTTT,CASSGGGAVTEAFF
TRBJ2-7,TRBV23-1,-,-,TGCGCCAGCAGACCCCAGGGTTACGAGCAGTACTTC,CASRPQGYEQYF
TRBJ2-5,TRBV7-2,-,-,TGTGCCAGCAGCTATACAGGTCAAGAGACCCAGTACTTC,CASSYTGQETQYF
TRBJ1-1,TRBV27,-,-,TGTGCCAGCAGTGGGTACGGGGAGGCGAGCACTGAAGCTTTCTTT,CASSGYGEASTEAFF
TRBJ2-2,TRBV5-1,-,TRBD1,TGCGCCAGCAGCCAGGGGACTGGCACTACAGGGGGTGACGGGGAGCTGTTTTTT,CASSQGTGTTGGDGELFF
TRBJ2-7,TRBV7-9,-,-,TGTGCCAGCAGCTTGCCAGAGGGGAGGAACGAGCAGTACTTC,CASSLPEGRNEQYF
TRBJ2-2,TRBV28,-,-,TGTGCCAGCGTTGCCGGGAGCGGGGAGCTGTTTTTT,CASVAGSGELFF
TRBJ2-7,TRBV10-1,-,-,TGCGCCAGCAGTGGAGTACTAGGAAGCGAGCAGTACTTC,CASSGVLGSEQYF
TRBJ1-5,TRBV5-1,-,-,TGCGCCAGCAGCTTGGAACGACAGACCAATCAGCCCCAGCATTTT,CASSLERQTNQPQHF
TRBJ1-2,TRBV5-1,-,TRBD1,TGCGCCAGCAGCCTAACGCCAACAGGGGGCCAAAGCTATGGCTACACCTTC,CASSLTPTGGQSYGYTF
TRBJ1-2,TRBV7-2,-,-,TGTGCCAGCAGCTTAGCCGCGGCAGAAAACTATGGCTACACCTTC,CASSLAAAENYGYTF
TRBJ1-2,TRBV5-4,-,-,TGTGCCAGCAGCTTCCAACAGGGCCGTGATGGCTATGGCTACACCTTC,CASSFQQGRDGYGYTF
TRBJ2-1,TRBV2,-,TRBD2,TGTGCCAGCCTGACTAGCGGAGAGCAGTTCTTC,CASLTSGEQFF
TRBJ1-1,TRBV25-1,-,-,TGTGCCAGCCGCAGGGTGAACACTGAAGCTTTCTTT,CASRRVNTEAFF
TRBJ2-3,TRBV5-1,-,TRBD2,TGCGCCAGCAGCTTCGATAGCGGGAGGGCGTCAGATACGCAGTATTTT,CASSFDSGRASDTQYF
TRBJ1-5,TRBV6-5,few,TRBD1,TGTGCCACCGGGACAGGCAATCAGCCCCAGCATTTT,CATGTGNQPQHF
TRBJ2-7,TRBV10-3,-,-,TGTGCCTCCGGGAGCGGTTACGAGCAGTACTTC,CASGSGYEQYF
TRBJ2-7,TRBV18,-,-,TGTGCCAGCTCACCACTCGGGGGAACCGAGCAGTACTTC,CASSPLGGTEQYF
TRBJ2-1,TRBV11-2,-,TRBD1,TGTGCCAGCAGCTCCGGACAGGCCAATGAGCAGTTCTTC,CASSSGQANEQFF
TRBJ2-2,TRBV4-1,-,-,TGCGCCAGCAGCCAACAACCGGGACTCCCTTCGCCGGTGTTTTTT,CASSQQPGLPSPVFF
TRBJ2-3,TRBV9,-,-,TGTGCCAGCTCCCGGAGTGAGGCAGTGCCCACAGATACGCAGTATTTT,CASSRSEAVPTDTQYF
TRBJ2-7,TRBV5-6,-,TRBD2,TGTGCCAGCAGCTTCGTAGCGGGTGTCCGCCACGAGCAGTACTTC,CASSFVAGVRHEQYF
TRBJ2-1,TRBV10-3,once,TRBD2,TGTGCCATCAGTGAGTCCGAAGGCGGGAGGGGTAATGAGCAGTTCTTC,CAISESEGGRGNEQFF
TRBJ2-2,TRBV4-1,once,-,TGCGCCAGCAGCCCACCTGCGACAGGCGGGGAGCTGTTTTTT,CASSPPATGGELFF
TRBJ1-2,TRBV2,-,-,TGTGCCAGCAGTGTTGGTCCGGGCTATGGCTACACCTTC,CASSVGPGYGYTF
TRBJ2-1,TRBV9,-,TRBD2,TGTGCCAGCAGCGTAGGGTCTAGCGGGGAATACAATGAGCAGTTCTTC,CASSVGSSGEYNEQFF
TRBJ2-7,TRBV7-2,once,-,TGTGCCAGCAGCCGCGACTACGAGCAGTACTTC,CASSRDYEQYF
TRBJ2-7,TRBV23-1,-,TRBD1,TGCGCCAGTACCTCGGGACAGTTATCCTACGAGCAGTACTTC,CASTSGQLSYEQYF
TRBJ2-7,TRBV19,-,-,TGTGCCAGTAGTCCGGGAAGACTCTCCTACGAGCAGTACTTC,CASSPGRLSYEQYF
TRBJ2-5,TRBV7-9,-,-,TGTGCCAGCAGCCCGCAGGGGGAGACCCAGTACTTC,CASSPQGETQYF
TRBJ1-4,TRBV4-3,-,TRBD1,TGCGCCAGCAGCCAATACAGGGGGCGCAAGGATGAAAAACTGTTTTTT,CASSQYRGRKDEKLFF
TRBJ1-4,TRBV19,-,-,TGTGCCAGTAGTCCCAATACAGGGTCAAGGAAAAAACTGTTTTTT,CASSPNTGSRKKLFF